One and the same sample provided the 30 T cell receptor beta chains below, sequenced in a study of blood T cells in healthy people across ages. A second PCR, run for about 7 to 11 cycles, used a sample-barcoded 5' primer plus a J-beta primer mix. TCRdb re-called the 5' RACE reads with MiXCR, one entry per CDR3 protein. The table records hundreds of thousands of distinct CDR3 sequences, roughly 50% of them present only once. The specimen sequenced was blood. These TCRs come from a man aged 25-40 years in good health.

V and J are TRBV19 and TRBJ1-2; no definite D call. CDR3 size: 12 residues. Germline V gives CDR1 LNHDA, CDR2 SQIVND (reference sequence). Trimming took 9 bases from V and 8 from J, leaving 16 bases between them. The CDR3 bases are TGTGCCAGCCGAGCCTTTACGGGCGGCTACACCTTC. Translated, it gives CASRAFTGGYTF.

The V gene is TRBV7-2, the J gene TRBJ1-6, with 7 bases aligning to TRBD1. The CDR3 is made up of 14 amino acids. V lost 6 bases, J lost 7 bases, and 6 bases stayed unmatched. Germline V CDR1 and CDR2: SGHTA, FQGNSA. CDR3 loop: CASRAGTANSPLHF. DNA for the CDR3: TGTGCCAGCAGGGCCGGGACAGCAAATTCACCCCTCCACTTT.

This clonotype was found a few times. This chain joins TRBV29-1 and TRBJ2-1; D perhaps matches TRBD1 (6 bases). Trimming shortened V by 8 bases and J by 3 bases, and 23 bases separated the two germline ends. This CDR3 spans 16 amino acids. Germline-derived CDR1 and CDR2 are SQVTM and ANQGSEA. The CDR3 sequence: CSTTQDNRDLYNEQFF. The CDR3 DNA follows: TGCAGCACGACTCAGGACAACAGGGACCTCTACAATGAGCAGTTCTTC.

The V and J genes are TRBV29-1 and TRBJ2-5; the match to TRBD2 covers 12 bases. Trimming took 4 bases from V and 3 from J; bases not matched to a gene: 3. CDR1 is SQVTM and CDR2 is ANQGSEA in the germline V gene. CDR3 length equals 14 residues. The CDR3 is CSVARTSGEETQYF. The CDR3 region has the DNA TGCAGCGTTGCCAGGACTAGCGGGGAAGAGACCCAGTACTTC.

V usage is TRBV6-5 and J usage is TRBJ1-2; TRBD1 might be the D (6 bases). V lost 4 bases and J 8 bases, leaving 14 bases between the germline ends. Germline V gives CDR1 MNHEY, CDR2 SVGAGI. The CDR3 has 13 residues. The CDR3 nucleotides read TGTGCCAGCAGTTCGGTGACAGGCCGGGGCTACACCTTC. Protein: CASSSVTGRGYTF.

This clonotype turned up a few times. This chain connects TRBV20-1 to TRBJ2-5, with 8 bases fitting TRBD1. Looked up from germline, CDR1 is DFQATT and CDR2 is SNEGSKA (reference sequence). Trimming cost V 4 bases and J 5 bases; bases outside gene matches: 9. This CDR3 contains 14 residues. The CDR3 loop is CSAKTGQGLETQYF. DNA for the CDR3: TGCAGTGCTAAGACCGGACAGGGATTGGAGACCCAGTACTTC.

The rearrangement joins TRBV6-2 or TRBV6-3 to TRBJ2-7; D is uncertain. CDR1 is MNHEY, CDR2 SVGEGT, per germline. This CDR3 is built from 12 residues. V was shortened by 4 bases and J by 3 bases, with 7 bases between the two germline ends. CDR3 loop: CASSLQIYEQYF. CDR3 nucleotides: TGTGCCAGCAGTTTACAGATCTACGAGCAGTACTTC.

The table lists this clonotype with a few counts. J is TRBJ2-3 and V is TRBV20-1, with TRBD2 as a possible D gene (6 bases). V lost 6 bases and J lost 3, with 16 bases in between. The CDR3 spans 14 residues. The germline V gene has CDR1 DFQATT and CDR2 SNEGSKA (reference sequence). In DNA form, the CDR3 reads TGCAGTGCCGAGTCGGGGGTGTTAACAGATACGCAGTATTTT. This translates into CSAESGVLTDTQYF.

The sample holds a few counts of this clonotype. J is TRBJ2-3 and V is TRBV12-3 or TRBV12-4; TRBD2 might be the D (6 bases). The CDR3 sequence is 15 residues long. Trimming took off 4 bases at V and 5 bases at J, with 16 bases between the two ends. The CDR3 is CASSSRGVNKDTQYF. In nucleotides, the CDR3 is TGTGCCAGCAGTTCTCGCGGGGTAAACAAAGATACGCAGTATTTT.

This chain uses TRBV28 with TRBJ2-1; 8 bases agree with TRBD1. The CDR3 extends over 15 amino acids. V lost 2 bases and J lost 7; bases outside the gene matches: 7. Germline assignment: CDR1 MDHEN and CDR2 SYDVKM. CDR3 DNA sequence: TGTGCCAGCAGTTTAGATGGGACAGGATTAAATGAGCAGTTCTTC. Its translation: CASSLDGTGLNEQFF.

Concerning this clonotype: One end of the junction is discordant with germline, which a read error may explain. This chain links TRBV6-2 or TRBV6-3 with TRBJ2-7, with D uncertain. The length of the CDR3 is 13 residues. Germline-derived CDR1 and CDR2 are MNHEY and SVGEGT. The chain's CDR3 is CAISGSRSYEQYF. CDR3 sequence (DNA): TGTGCCATCAGTGGAAGCCGCTCCTACGAGCAGTACTTC.

V and J are TRBV11-3 and TRBJ1-1, with D maybe TRBD1 (6 bases). The germline V and J ends were trimmed by 0 bases and 2 bases, with 13 bases remaining between them. Looked up from germline, CDR1 is SGHNT and CDR2 is YENEEA. The CDR3 totals 16 residues. CDR3 bases: TGTGCCAGCAGCTTAGATGGCAGGGGCGGCAACACTGAAGCTTTCTTT. Protein sequence: CASSLDGRGGNTEAFF.

The chain recombines TRBV6-2 or TRBV6-3 with TRBJ2-1; D is unclear. Germline assignment: CDR1 MNHEY and CDR2 SVGEGT. V was trimmed by 2 bases and J by 15 bases, leaving 11 bases between them. The CDR3 length is 11 residues. DNA of the CDR3: TGTGCCAGCAGTTACGAACCCCTGGTGTTCTTC. Its protein is CASSYEPLVFF.

In its sample, this clonotype was seen a few times. The chain employs TRBV7-2 and TRBJ2-1, with TRBD1 matching over 8 bases. This CDR3 region has 12 residues. Germline CDR1 is SGHTA and CDR2 is FQGNSA. Germline trimming cut 3 bases from V and 10 bases from J; bases unmatched to any gene: 2. The CDR3, as DNA: TGTGCCAGCAGCTTTGACAGGGGCGAGCAGTTCTTC. This sequence encodes CASSFDRGEQFF.

This clonotype was detected only a few times. This chain links TRBV9 with TRBJ1-2; no clear D. Germline V CDR1 and CDR2: SGDLS, YYNGEE. The V and J ends lost 4 bases and 8 bases respectively, with 15 bases between them. CDR3 size: 13 residues. CDR3 loop: CASSSSTGTGYTF. CDR3 DNA sequence: TGTGCCAGCAGCTCCTCGACCGGAACGGGCTACACCTTC.

The count of this clonotype is one. The rearrangement links TRBV6-5 to TRBJ2-1, with D unresolved. V shed 2 bases and J shed 9 bases, with 8 bases lying between them. This CDR3 region has 12 residues. Germline V gene lookup returns CDR1 MNHEY and CDR2 SVGAGI. The CDR3 coding sequence is TGTGCCAGCAGTTACGGAACAAGTGAGCAGTTCTTC. Translation gives CASSYGTSEQFF.

This CDR3 is CSANLDTRRGDTQYF. CDR3 DNA sequence: TGCAGTGCTAATCTCGACACTAGAAGAGGGGATACGCAGTATTTT. The chain carries TRBV20-1 and TRBJ2-3; D perhaps matches TRBD2 (5 bases). This CDR3 has 15 residues. The germline gives CDR1 DFQATT, CDR2 SNEGSKA (reference sequence). V gave up 4 bases and J gave up 6 bases, with 20 bases separating them.

The chain couples TRBV6-1 to TRBJ1-2, with 9 positions matching TRBD1. V was pared by 2 bases and J by 4 bases, with 5 bases of the junction left unmatched. This CDR3 is 15 amino acids long. Germline lookup yields CDR1 MNHNS and CDR2 SASEGT. The CDR3 coding sequence is TGTGCCAGCAGTGAACGCGGGACAGGGCTCTATGGCTACACCTTC. It encodes CASSERGTGLYGYTF.

The J gene is TRBJ2-5, the V gene TRBV20-1; TRBD2 is a possible D gene (6 bases). The CDR3 loop spans 15 amino acids. V dropped 3 bases and J dropped 1 base, with 15 bases sitting between them. From germline, CDR1 is DFQATT and CDR2 SNEGSKA (reference sequence). The CDR3 DNA reads TGCAGTGCTAGTGAATCTAGCGCTAGCCAAGAGACCCAGTACTTC. This translates into CSASESSASQETQYF.

The sample holds a few counts of this clonotype. The V and J genes are TRBV20-1 and TRBJ2-7; the match to TRBD2 covers 8 bases. The CDR3 spans 17 residues. Trimming took 3 bases from V and 2 from J; bases not matched to a gene: 15. Germline V CDR1 and CDR2: DFQATT, SNEGSKA (reference sequence). The CDR3 bases are TGCAGTGCTAGCCCCGAGGGGTCGGGACTAGTTCCCTACGAGCAGTACTTC. Its protein product is CSASPEGSGLVPYEQYF.

CDR3 residues: CASSVTMVNNEQFF. The DNA of the CDR3 is TGTGCCAGCAGCGTCACCATGGTAAACAATGAGCAGTTCTTC. This chain connects TRBV9 to TRBJ2-1; D gene uncertain. Germline CDR1 and CDR2: SGDLS and YYNGEE. The length of the CDR3 is 14 residues. Trimming stripped 2 bases from V and 5 bases from J, with 11 bases between.

The gene calls are TRBV4-2 and TRBJ2-2, with D uncertain. Trimming left V 1 base short and J 5 bases short, with 5 bases between. This CDR3 has 13 amino acids. Germline assignment: CDR1 LGHNA and CDR2 YNFKEQ. In DNA, the CDR3 is TGTGCCAGCAGCCAAGCACTGACCGGGGAGCTGTTTTTT. Amino acid sequence: CASSQALTGELFF.

In its sample, this clonotype was seen once. V usage is TRBV4-2 and J usage is TRBJ2-5; the match to TRBD2 covers 7 bases. Per germline, CDR1 LGHNA and CDR2 YNFKEQ. J was trimmed by 11 bases and V by 0 bases; bases with no gene match: 15. This CDR3 region has 16 residues. This chain's CDR3 is CASSQDWGRAFDEQYF. Here the CDR3 DNA reads TGTGCCAGCAGCCAAGATTGGGGGAGGGCCTTTGATGAGCAGTACTTC.

The chain carries TRBV28 and TRBJ2-7; D is perhaps TRBD2 (5 bases). V was clipped by 6 bases and J by 3 bases, with 9 bases between them. Germline V gene data show CDR1 as MDHEN and CDR2 as SYDVKM. The CDR3 sequence is 12 residues long. CDR3 in amino acids: CASREDLYEQYF. The DNA for the CDR3 is TGTGCCAGCAGGGAGGACCTCTACGAGCAGTACTTC.

The chain carries TRBV12-3 or TRBV12-4 and TRBJ2-5; D is undetermined. The CDR3 runs 15 residues. V shed 2 bases and J shed 4 bases, with 14 bases lying between them. This CDR3 is CASSLRTPLGETQYF. DNA for the CDR3: TGTGCCAGCAGTTTAAGGACCCCCTTAGGAGAGACCCAGTACTTC.

V usage is TRBV12-3 or TRBV12-4 and J usage is TRBJ1-2, with D maybe TRBD1 (5 bases). There are 15 residues in the CDR3. The V and J ends lost 6 bases and 2 bases respectively, with 16 bases between them. CDR3 DNA: TGTGCCAGCAGCCCATTTAATGGGGGGAACTATGGCTACACCTTC. Translated, it gives CASSPFNGGNYGYTF.

The genes are TRBV13 and TRBJ2-5; a weak D match, TRBD2 (6 bases). This CDR3 comprises 13 residues. Germline CDR1 and CDR2: PRHDT and FYEKMQ (reference sequence). The V and J ends lost 4 bases and 5 bases respectively, with 11 bases between them. CDR3 loop: CASSYGREETQYF. The CDR3 region has the DNA TGTGCCAGCAGCTACGGCCGGGAGGAGACCCAGTACTTC.

V gene TRBV30 combines with J gene TRBJ2-1; maybe TRBD2 (6 bases). The V end lost 3 bases, the J end lost 3 bases, and 15 bases lay between the germline ends. CDR3 length equals 15 residues. Germline V gives CDR1 GTSNPN, CDR2 SVGIG (reference sequence). The CDR3 reads CAWSGQRTNYNEQFF. The CDR3 region has the DNA TGTGCCTGGAGCGGTCAAAGGACTAACTACAATGAGCAGTTCTTC. Using reference TRBV30 and TRBJ2-1 for the parts outside the CDR3, the full variable domain is SQTIHQWPATLVQPVGSPLSLECTVEGTSNPNLYWYRQAAGRGLQLLFYSVGIGQISSEVPQNLSASRPQDRQFILSSKKLLLSDSGFYLCAWSGQRTNYNEQFFGPGTRLTVL.

This chain connects TRBV7-3 to TRBJ2-1; 16 bases are shared with TRBD2. V lost 5 bases to trimming and J lost 10 bases; unmatched junction nucleotides: 2. The CDR3 runs to 14 residues. Germline CDR1 reads SGHTA; CDR2 reads FQGTGA. The CDR3 DNA reads TGTGCCAGCAGCCCGGGACTAGCGGGAGGGGAGCAGTTCTTC. Translating it yields CASSPGLAGGEQFF.

This chain links TRBV10-2 with TRBJ2-3, with D hard to call. The length of the CDR3 is 13 residues. V lost 1 base, J lost 6 bases, and 8 bases lay in between. The germline V gene has CDR1 WSHSY and CDR2 SAAADI. The CDR3 nucleotides are TGCGCCAGCAGTGAGTGGGGTCCGGATACGCAGTATTTT. It specifies CASSEWGPDTQYF.